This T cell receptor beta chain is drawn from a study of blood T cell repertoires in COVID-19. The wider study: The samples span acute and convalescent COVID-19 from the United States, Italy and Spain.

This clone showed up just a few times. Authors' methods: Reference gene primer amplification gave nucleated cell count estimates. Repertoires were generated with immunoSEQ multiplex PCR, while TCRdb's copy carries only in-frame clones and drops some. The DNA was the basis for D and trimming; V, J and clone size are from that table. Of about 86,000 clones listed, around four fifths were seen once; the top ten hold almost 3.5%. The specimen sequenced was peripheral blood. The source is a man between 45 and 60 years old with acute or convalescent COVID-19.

The CDR3: CASSPLPGGNYGYTF. CDR3 bases: TGTGCCAGCAGCCCCCTCCCGGGAGGGAACTATGGCTACACCTTC. V gene TRBV4-2 combines with J gene TRBJ1-2; D unclear. CDR1 is LGHNA and CDR2 is YNFKEQ in the germline V gene. With 4 bases removed from V and 2 bases from J, the gap between germline ends came to 14 bases. The CDR3 spans 15 residues.